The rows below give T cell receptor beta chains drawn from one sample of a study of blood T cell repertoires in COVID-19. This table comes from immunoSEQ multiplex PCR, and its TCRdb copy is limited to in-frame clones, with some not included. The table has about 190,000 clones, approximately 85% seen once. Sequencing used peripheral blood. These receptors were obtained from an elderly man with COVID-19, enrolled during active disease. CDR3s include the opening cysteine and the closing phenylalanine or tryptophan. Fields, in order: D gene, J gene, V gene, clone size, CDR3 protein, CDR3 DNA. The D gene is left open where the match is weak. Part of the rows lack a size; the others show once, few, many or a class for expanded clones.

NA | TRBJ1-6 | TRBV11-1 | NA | CASSSLGGASPLHF | TGTGCCAGCAGCTCGTTGGGAGGGGCCTCACCCCTCCACTTT
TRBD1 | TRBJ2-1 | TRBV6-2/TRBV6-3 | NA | CASSSGQGVGNEQFF | TGTGCCAGCAGTTCTGGACAGGGGGTCGGCAATGAGCAGTTCTTC
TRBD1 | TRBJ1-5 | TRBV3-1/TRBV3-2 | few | CASSGTGDSNQPQHF | TGTGCCAGTTCTGGGACAGGGGATAGCAATCAGCCCCAGCATTTT
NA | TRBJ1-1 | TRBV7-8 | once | CASSTGRNTEAFF | TGTGCCAGCAGCACCGGGAGGAACACTGAAGCTTTCTTT
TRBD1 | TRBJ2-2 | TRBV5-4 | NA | CASSPGQGHTGELFF | TGTGCCAGCAGCCCCGGACAGGGGCACACCGGGGAGCTGTTTTTT
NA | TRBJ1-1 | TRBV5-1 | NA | CASSLVSSNTEAFF | TGCGCCAGCAGCTTGGTCAGTTCGAACACTGAAGCTTTCTTT
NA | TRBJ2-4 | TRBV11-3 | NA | CASSRSGWLGKGAKNIQYF | TGTGCCAGCAGCCGCTCGGGATGGCTAGGGAAAGGGGCCAAAAACATTCAGTACTTC
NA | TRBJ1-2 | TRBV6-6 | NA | CASRPGANYGYTF | TGTGCCAGCAGGCCAGGGGCTAACTATGGCTACACCTTC
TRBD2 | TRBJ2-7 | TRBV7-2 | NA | CASSSGGGAGYEQYF | TGTGCCAGCAGCTCGGGCGGGGGGGCCGGATACGAGCAGTACTTC
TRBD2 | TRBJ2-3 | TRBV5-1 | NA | CASSLVLRGGIKSDTQYF | TGCGCCAGCAGCTTGGTCTTGCGGGGGGGCATCAAATCAGATACGCAGTATTTT
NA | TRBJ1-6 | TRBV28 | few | CASSSGVVNSPLHF | TGTGCCAGCAGTTCAGGGGTGGTTAATTCACCCCTCCACTTT
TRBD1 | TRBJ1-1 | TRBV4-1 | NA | CASSQTGAANTEAFF | TGCGCCAGCAGCCAGACAGGGGCCGCGAACACTGAAGCTTTCTTT
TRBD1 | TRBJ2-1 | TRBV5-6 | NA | CASSRRQGVYNEQFF | TGTGCCAGCAGCCGCCGACAGGGGGTCTACAATGAGCAGTTCTTC
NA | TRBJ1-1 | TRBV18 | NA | CASSPLYGEMNTEAFF | TGTGCCAGCTCACCACTCTACGGAGAGATGAACACTGAAGCTTTCTTT
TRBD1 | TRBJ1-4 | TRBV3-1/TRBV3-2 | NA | CASSHLDRAVEKLFF | TGTGCCAGCAGCCACCTTGACAGGGCCGTTGAAAAACTGTTTTTT
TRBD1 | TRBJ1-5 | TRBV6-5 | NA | CASSPQGDQPQHF | TGTGCCAGCAGCCCCCAGGGGGATCAGCCCCAGCATTTT
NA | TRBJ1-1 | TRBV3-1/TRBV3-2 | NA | CASSQDFVAQQGAFF | TGTGCCAGCAGCCAAGATTTTGTGGCGCAGCAGGGCGCTTTCTTT
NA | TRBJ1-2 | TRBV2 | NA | CASSEQGRYGYTF | TGTGCCAGCAGTGAACAGGGTCGCTATGGCTACACCTTC
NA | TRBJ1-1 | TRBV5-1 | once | CASSLGTRNTEAFF | TGCGCCAGCAGCCTAGGGACAAGGAACACTGAAGCTTTCTTT
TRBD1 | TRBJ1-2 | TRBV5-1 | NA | CASSIGQGMDGYTF | TGCGCCAGCAGCATCGGACAGGGTATGGATGGCTACACCTTC
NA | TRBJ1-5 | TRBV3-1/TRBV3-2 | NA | CASSQGYANQPQHF | TGTGCCAGCAGCCAAGGGTATGCGAATCAGCCCCAGCATTTT
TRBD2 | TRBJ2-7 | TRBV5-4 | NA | CASSLALRGVTYEQYF | TGTGCCAGCAGCTTGGCACTCCGGGGGGTCACCTACGAGCAGTACTTC
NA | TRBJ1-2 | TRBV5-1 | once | CASSPRPGANYGYTF | TGCGCCAGCAGCCCCCGGCCGGGGGCTAACTATGGCTACACCTTC
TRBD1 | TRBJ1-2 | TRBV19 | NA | CASTLIGTGVYGYTF | TGTGCCAGTACCCTTATAGGGACAGGCGTCTATGGCTACACCTTC
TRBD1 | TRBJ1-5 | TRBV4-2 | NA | CASSTTGGNEPQHF | TGTGCCAGCAGTACGACAGGGGGCAACGAGCCCCAGCATTTT
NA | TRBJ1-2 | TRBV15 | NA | CATSRDPFGQSNYGYTF | TGTGCCACCAGCAGAGATCCTTTCGGACAGTCTAACTATGGCTACACCTTC
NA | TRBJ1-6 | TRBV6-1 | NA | CASSDPRGVDNSPLHF | TGTGCCAGCAGTGACCCTCGGGGGGTTGATAATTCACCCCTCCACTTT
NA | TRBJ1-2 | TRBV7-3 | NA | CASSPTAVGGYTF | TGTGCCAGCAGCCCGACGGCGGTTGGGGGCTACACCTTC
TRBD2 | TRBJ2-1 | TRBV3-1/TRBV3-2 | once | CASSQELAGGPISYNEQFF | TGTGCCAGCAGCCAAGAGTTAGCGGGGGGCCCCATCTCCTACAATGAGCAGTTCTTC
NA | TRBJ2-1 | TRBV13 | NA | CASSDFQGDEQFF | TGTGCCAGCAGCGACTTCCAGGGCGATGAGCAGTTCTTC